This passage covers 14 T cell receptor beta chains from one sample sequenced in a study of T cells in Graves' hyperthyroidism and ophthalmopathy. TCR beta CDR3 regions were amplified from RNA transcripts. RT-PCR in the first round (using the HTBI primer set) targeted the TCR CDR3. TCRdb redid the calling of the multiplex PCR reads with MiXCR, one entry per CDR3 protein. The sample has approximately 420,000 distinct CDR3 sequences, roughly 15% seen once. The sample was blood. The receptors derive from a woman younger than 30 with Graves' hyperthyroidism.

This clonotype has ten or more counts. V is TRBV3-1 and J is TRBJ2-3; no clear D gene. The CDR3 has 15 amino acids. Germline-derived CDR1 and CDR2 are LGHDT and YNNKEL (reference sequence). V was clipped by 1 base and J by 0 bases, with 8 bases between them. The CDR3 sequence is CASSQVVGSTDTQYF. The CDR3 DNA reads TGTGCCAGCAGCCAAGTGGTAGGAAGCACAGATACGCAGTATTTT.

In this sample, this clonotype turned up a few times. The CDR3 DNA reads TGTGCCTCAGACTGGGGGGCAGGCGAGCAGTACTTC. Translated, it gives CASDWGAGEQYF. V and J are TRBV30 and TRBJ2-7; D possibly uses TRBD1 or TRBD2 (6 bases each). The CDR3 is made up of 12 amino acids. Germline CDR1 is GTSNPN and CDR2 is SVGIG (reference sequence). Between the trimmed V and J ends, which lost 7 bases and 6 bases, there was a span of 16 bases.

The CDR3, as DNA: TGTGCCAGCAGGGGGATAGCGGTCCAAGAGACCCAGTACTTC. Protein sequence: CASRGIAVQETQYF. This chain links TRBV9 with TRBJ2-5, with a weak D call TRBD2 (6 bases). CDR1 and CDR2 from the germline V gene are SGDLS and YYNGEE. This CDR3 has 14 residues. Trimming removed 5 bases from V and 1 base from J, with 12 bases in between.

This clonotype was seen a handful of times. The rearrangement links TRBV28 to TRBJ1-3, with D hard to call. The CDR3 loop spans 11 amino acids. Germline assignment: CDR1 MDHEN and CDR2 SYDVKM. The V end was cut by 5 bases, the J end by 8 bases, with 7 bases between. The CDR3: CASSAHYTIYF. CDR3 sequence (DNA): TGTGCCAGCAGTGCCCATTACACCATATATTTT.

Only a few counts were recorded for this clonotype. CDR3 loop: CASSVRGGDRGGNTIYF. In DNA, the CDR3 is TGTGCCAGCAGCGTCCGAGGGGGGGACAGGGGCGGAAACACCATATATTTT. This chain uses TRBV9 with TRBJ1-3; 10 nucleotides agree with TRBD1. CDR1 SGDLS and CDR2 YYNGEE come from the germline V gene. With 2 bases clipped from V and 4 bases from J, the junction kept 9 bases outside the gene matches. The CDR3 is 17 residues long.

This clonotype was seen at least ten times. The chain is built from TRBV30 and TRBJ2-7, with 14 bases aligning to TRBD2. V lost 2 bases, J lost 5 bases, and 23 bases stayed unmatched. The germline gives CDR1 GTSNPN, CDR2 SVGIG (reference sequence). The CDR3 totals 21 residues. The CDR3 region has the DNA TGTGCCTGGAGTAGCCACAGGTGGCAGTCAGGCCCGGGACTAGCGGGAGACGAGCAGTACTTC. Translated: CAWSSHRWQSGPGLAGDEQYF. Looking up the rest from reference TRBV30 and TRBJ2-7 gives the full variable domain: SQTIHQWPATLVQPVGSPLSLECTVEGTSNPNLYWYRQAAGRGLQLLFYSVGIGQISSEVPQNLSASRPQDRQFILSSKKLLLSDSGFYLCAWSSHRWQSGPGLAGDEQYFGPGTRLTVT.

The sample holds many counts of this clonotype. The chain is built from TRBV12-3 or TRBV12-4 and TRBJ2-7; 12 nucleotides line up with TRBD2. V lost 4 bases and J lost 4; bases outside the gene matches: 2. The CDR3 is 14 amino acids. DNA for the CDR3: TGTGCCAGCAGTTGGACTAGCGGGGATTACGAGCAGTACTTC. Amino acid sequence: CASSWTSGDYEQYF.

This clonotype was seen at least ten times. The chain recombines TRBV5-1 with TRBJ2-3; 7 nucleotides line up with TRBD2. Trimming cost V 0 bases and J 7 bases; bases outside gene matches: 11. Germline lookup yields CDR1 SGHRS and CDR2 YFSETQ. This CDR3 contains 16 residues. CDR3: CASSLERGSSTNTQYF. For the CDR3, the DNA is TGCGCCAGCAGCTTGGAGCGCGGGAGCTCTACGAATACGCAGTATTTT.

This clonotype occurred many times. The V gene is TRBV20-1, the J gene TRBJ2-1; TRBD2 agrees at 10 bases. The V and J ends lost 6 bases and 5 bases, in that order; junction bases with no gene match: 7. The length of the CDR3 is 14 residues. Germline CDR1 reads DFQATT; CDR2 reads SNEGSKA (reference sequence). The CDR3 reads CSAPTSGRNNEQFF. The CDR3 DNA sequence: TGCAGTGCACCGACTAGCGGGCGAAACAATGAGCAGTTCTTC.

This clonotype has only a few counts. This chain connects TRBV19 to TRBJ1-5; D uncertain. With 2 bases removed from V and 3 bases from J, the gap between germline ends came to 2 bases. This CDR3 is 12 amino acids long. Germline values: CDR1 LNHDA, CDR2 SQIVND (reference sequence). In nucleotides, the CDR3 is TGTGCCAGTAGTATAATCAATCAGCCCCAGCATTTT. This translates into CASSIINQPQHF.

This clonotype appeared many times. The chain uses TRBV5-1 and TRBJ2-3; perhaps TRBD1 as D (6 bases). CDR1 SGHRS and CDR2 YFSETQ come from the germline V gene. Trimming shortened V by 5 bases and J by 2 bases, and 15 bases separated the two germline ends. The CDR3 spans 15 residues. The CDR3 DNA reads as TGCGCCAGCAGACTAGGACAGAGTTACACAGATACGCAGTATTTT. As protein: CASRLGQSYTDTQYF.

This clonotype was seen many times. The chain joins TRBV18 to TRBJ2-7; 7 positions match TRBD1. Germline CDR1 is KGHSH and CDR2 is LQKENI. The CDR3 has 14 residues. J gave up 6 bases and V 5 bases, and 10 bases lay outside the gene matches. This CDR3 is CASSTGDPLSEQYF. The CDR3, as DNA: TGTGCCAGCTCAACAGGGGACCCCCTTAGCGAGCAGTACTTC.

CDR3 region: CSALYGKGLAGQETQYF. The CDR3 coding sequence is TGCAGTGCTTTGTACGGGAAAGGACTAGCGGGCCAAGAGACCCAGTACTTC. The V gene is TRBV20-1, the J gene TRBJ2-5; 11 positions match TRBD2. The CDR3 is 17 amino acids. Germline loops: CDR1 DFQATT, CDR2 SNEGSKA (reference sequence). Losses at the gene ends were 5 bases for V and 1 base for J; bases not matched to a gene: 12.

This sequence joins TRBV9 and TRBJ1-2, with a weak D call TRBD1 (5 bases). Germline assignment: CDR1 SGDLS and CDR2 YYNGEE. This CDR3 comprises 16 residues. V was pared by 0 bases and J by 4 bases, with 16 bases between. The DNA of the CDR3 is TGTGCCAGCAGCGTAGACAAGGGGATGTCTCGCTATGGCTACACCTTC. It is translated as CASSVDKGMSRYGYTF.